The 22 T cell receptor beta chains below come from one sample, sequenced in a study of blood T cell repertoires in COVID-19. The table came from immunoSEQ multiplex PCR; TCRdb's copy has only in-frame clones and leaves some out. The sample carries just over 35,000 clones, roughly 77% recorded once. Sequenced material: peripheral blood. The receptors stem from a human donor in a cohort sampled during active or convalescent COVID-19. The donor label of this sample is uncertain.

This clone is termed large (0.1 to 1%). The gene calls are TRBV6-4 and TRBJ2-5, with TRBD2 as a possible D gene (5 bases). Trimming left V 7 bases short and J 1 base short, with 16 bases between. The CDR3 is 15 residues long. Germline V gene sequence: CDR1 MRHNA, CDR2 SNTAGT. The CDR3 protein is CASNLTLAGQETQYF. In nucleotides, the CDR3 is TGTGCCAGCAACCTTACGCTAGCAGGCCAAGAGACCCAGTACTTC.

The CDR3 spells CASSLSEGAVSGYTF. For the CDR3, the DNA is TGTGCCAGCAGTCTCTCGGAGGGGGCAGTCTCTGGCTACACCTTC. This sequence joins TRBV6-5 and TRBJ1-2; 7 bases agree with TRBD1. CDR3 length equals 15 residues. Trimming cost V 5 bases and J 7 bases; bases outside gene matches: 13. The germline gives CDR1 MNHEY, CDR2 SVGAGI.

J is TRBJ2-7 and V is TRBV28; D is possibly TRBD1 (6 bases). The CDR3 has 14 residues. CDR1 MDHEN and CDR2 SYDVKM come from the germline V gene. V was cut by 6 bases and J by 3 bases, with 15 bases left in between. The CDR3 is CASSPRDTFYEQYF. The CDR3, as DNA: TGTGCCAGCAGCCCCCGGGACACCTTCTACGAGCAGTACTTC.

The CDR3 DNA follows: TGTGCCAGCAGCTCCAGGGGGCGGGATACTGAAGCTTTCTTT. Amino acid sequence: CASSSRGRDTEAFF. The chain carries TRBV7-3 and TRBJ1-1, with 8 bases aligning to TRBD1. The CDR3 contains 14 residues. Germline CDR1 SGHTA, CDR2 FQGTGA. The ends lost 4 bases at V and 5 bases at J; junction bases unmatched: 6.

The V gene is TRBV2, the J gene TRBJ1-5; 7 nucleotides agree with TRBD1. The CDR3 spans 16 residues. Per the germline V gene, CDR1 is SNHLY and CDR2 is FYNNEI. V lost 3 bases and J lost 4; bases outside the gene matches: 9. The CDR3 loop is CASSERVRGPNQPQHF. The CDR3 DNA is TGTGCCAGCAGTGAGAGGGTAAGGGGGCCAAATCAGCCCCAGCATTTT.

This chain connects TRBV18 to TRBJ1-4, with D unclear. Trimming stripped 2 bases from V and 0 bases from J, with 10 bases between. CDR3 length equals 16 residues. Germline assignment: CDR1 KGHSH and CDR2 LQKENI. The CDR3 nucleotides read TGTGCCAGCTCACCAGCGGCAGAGGCAACTAATGAAAAACTGTTTTTT. This encodes CASSPAAEATNEKLFF.

The chain combines TRBV6-5 with TRBJ2-1, with D perhaps matching TRBD1 (6 bases). CDR1 and CDR2 from the germline V gene are MNHEY and SVGAGI. V dropped 2 bases and J dropped 3 bases, with 11 bases sitting between them. The CDR3 totals 15 residues. CDR3 sequence: CASSYRTDSYNEQFF. As DNA, the CDR3 is TGTGCCAGCAGTTACCGGACGGACAGCTACAATGAGCAGTTCTTC.

The chain joins TRBV30 to TRBJ2-1; 12 positions match TRBD2. This CDR3 contains 15 residues. With V trimmed by 2 bases and J by 4 bases, 3 bases remained unmatched. From germline, CDR1 is GTSNPN and CDR2 SVGIG (reference sequence). Written as DNA, the CDR3 is TGTGCCTGGAGTATTACTAGCGGGGGGTACAATGAGCAGTTCTTC. Its translation: CAWSITSGGYNEQFF.

This chain joins TRBV4-3 and TRBJ2-7, with TRBD2 matching 7 bases. The germline V gene encodes CDR1 LGHNA and CDR2 YSLEER. The J segment lost 5 bases and the V segment lost 4 bases, leaving 11 bases of the junction unmatched. The CDR3 spans 15 residues. CDR3 nucleotides: TGCGCCAGCAGCCGCCTGATAGCGGGTCTGGACGAGCAGTACTTC. Translation gives CASSRLIAGLDEQYF.

J is TRBJ1-6 and V is TRBV9; 8 nucleotides align to TRBD1. Germline CDR1 SGDLS, CDR2 YYNGEE. The CDR3 extends over 14 amino acids. Unmatched junction bases numbered 6, after V lost 6 bases and J lost 7 bases. The CDR3 DNA reads as TGTGCCAGCAACCCGGGACAGGAGAATTCACCCCTCCACTTT. This sequence encodes CASNPGQENSPLHF. The full variable domain, completed using reference TRBV9 and TRBJ1-6, is DSGVTQTPKHLITATGQRVTLRCSPRSGDLSVYWYQQSLDQGLQFLIQYYNGEERAKGNILERFSAQQFPDLHSELNLSSLELGDSALYFCASNPGQENSPLHFGNGTRLTVT.

This clone was seen a handful of times. This chain connects TRBV19 to TRBJ1-2; tentative D call: TRBD1 (6 bases). Trimming took 5 bases from V and 8 from J, leaving 12 bases between them. The CDR3 is 12 amino acids. Germline values: CDR1 LNHDA, CDR2 SQIVND (reference sequence). CDR3 protein: CASSHRESGYTF. CDR3 nucleotide sequence: TGTGCCAGTAGTCACAGGGAATCCGGCTACACCTTC. Supplemented by reference TRBV19 and TRBJ1-2, the full variable domain reads DGGITQSPKYLFRKEGQNVTLSCEQNLNHDAMYWYRQDPGQGLRLIYYSQIVNDFQKGDIAEGYSVSREKKESFPLTVTSAQKNPTAFYLCASSHRESGYTFGSGTRLTVV.

This chain joins TRBV6-2 or TRBV6-3 and TRBJ2-5; maybe TRBD2 (6 bases). Germline V gives CDR1 MNHEY, CDR2 SVGEGT. V lost 5 bases and J lost 5, with 9 bases in between. This CDR3 contains 12 residues. The CDR3 DNA follows: TGTGCCAGCAGTCTAGCGAGGGAGACCCAGTACTTC. It codes for CASSLARETQYF.

The chain uses TRBV3-1 (or the pseudogene TRBV3-2) and TRBJ1-1; a possible D gene is TRBD1 (6 bases). V lost 5 bases and J 8 bases, leaving 15 bases between the germline ends. The CDR3 runs 13 residues. Looked up from germline, CDR1 is LGHDT and CDR2 is YNNKEL (reference sequence). The CDR3 sequence: CASSKGGKREAFF. CDR3 sequence (DNA): TGTGCCAGCAGCAAGGGGGGGAAACGAGAAGCTTTCTTT.

The V and J genes are TRBV2 and TRBJ2-1; a possible D gene is TRBD1 (6 bases). The germline CDR1 and CDR2 sequences are SNHLY and FYNNEI. The CDR3 spans 15 residues. Trimming removed 5 bases at V and 7 bases at J, with 18 bases between. For the CDR3, the DNA is TGTGCCAGCAGTCGACAGGCTAAAGGGGTAAATGAGCAGTTCTTC. Translated, it gives CASSRQAKGVNEQFF.

This clone was counted only a few times. The rearrangement uses TRBV30 and TRBJ1-3, with 8 bases that match TRBD1. Germline V CDR1 and CDR2: GTSNPN, SVGIG (reference sequence). The CDR3 spans 14 residues. After removal of 1 base from V and 5 bases from J, the junction contained 4 bases not matched to a gene. The CDR3 bases are TGTGCCTGGAGTGCCAGGGGGCCCCGAAACACCATATATTTT. Translation: CAWSARGPRNTIYF.

The V call is TRBV19, the J call TRBJ2-5; D unresolved. Germline loops: CDR1 LNHDA, CDR2 SQIVND (reference sequence). The CDR3 has 13 amino acids. With 3 bases removed from V and 3 bases from J, the gap between germline ends came to 8 bases. The CDR3 region is CASSISQEETQYF. For the CDR3, the DNA is TGTGCCAGTAGTATCAGCCAGGAAGAGACCCAGTACTTC.

The rearrangement links TRBV11-2 to TRBJ2-7, with D possibly TRBD1 on 6 matching bases. Germline lookup yields CDR1 SGHAT and CDR2 FQNNGV. V was pared by 5 bases and J by 3 bases, with 14 bases between. The CDR3 sequence is 14 residues long. The CDR3 loop reads CASSRGQNYYEQYF. CDR3 DNA sequence: TGTGCCAGCAGCCGCGGACAGAACTACTACGAGCAGTACTTC.

The rearrangement links TRBV18 to TRBJ2-7; D not certain. CDR1 is KGHSH and CDR2 is LQKENI in the germline V gene. V lost 2 bases and J lost 1, with 6 bases in between. CDR3 length: 13 residues. The CDR3 sequence is CASSPMESYEQYF. In DNA form, the CDR3 reads TGTGCCAGCTCACCAATGGAGTCCTACGAGCAGTACTTC.

The CDR3 spells CASSPPGADTQYF. The CDR3, as DNA: TGCGCCAGCAGCCCCCCGGGGGCAGATACGCAGTATTTT. V is TRBV4-1 and J is TRBJ2-3, with TRBD2 as a possible D gene (6 bases). The CDR3 has 13 residues. Deletions cut 4 bases from V and 4 bases from J, with 9 bases between. Germline loops: CDR1 MGHRA, CDR2 YSYEKL.

The chain links TRBV11-3 to TRBJ2-3; no clear D. In germline, CDR1 is SGHNT, CDR2 YENEEA. V shed 5 bases and J shed 4 bases, with 7 bases lying between them. The CDR3 totals 12 residues. CDR3 nucleotides: TGTGCCAGCAGCCATAGATCAGATACGCAGTATTTT. Amino acids: CASSHRSDTQYF.

The CDR3 bases are TGTGCCAGCAGCTTTAGGGCACAGGGCAGAAAAGAGACCCAGTACTTC. The encoded protein is CASSFRAQGRKETQYF. The chain carries TRBV7-8 and TRBJ2-5, with a weak D call TRBD1 (6 bases). CDR1 is SGHVS and CDR2 is FQNEAQ in the germline V gene. The CDR3 covers 16 residues. V was clipped by 3 bases and J by 3 bases, with 17 bases between them. The complete variable domain, with remaining parts taken from reference TRBV7-8 and TRBJ2-5, reads GAGVSQSPRYKVAKRGQDVALRCDPISGHVSLFWYQQALGQGPEFLTYFQNEAQLDKSGLPSDRFFAERPEGSVSTLKIQRTQQEDSAVYLCASSFRAQGRKETQYFGPGTRLLVL.

V is TRBV2 and J is TRBJ1-1; no firm D call. CDR3 size: 13 residues. Between the trimmed V and J ends, which lost 1 base and 4 bases, there was a span of 7 bases. CDR1 is SNHLY, CDR2 FYNNEI, per germline. The CDR3, as DNA: TGTGCCAGCAGTGAAGGGGGAGCCACTGAAGCTTTCTTT. As protein: CASSEGGATEAFF.